This T cell receptor (beta chain) was sequenced for a study of CD8 T cells in Susac syndrome. Findings of the study overall: The relatively small number of individuals in the TCR sequencing and HLA analysis was acknowledged by the study.

RNA, at about 0.5 to 1 ug, was reverse transcribed with random hexamers. With immunoSEQ multiplex PCR, TCR beta CDR3 was amplified across 54 Vbeta and 13 Jbeta. Each CDR3 protein gets one entry after TCRdb re-called the immunoSEQ multiplex PCR reads with MiXCR. The table lists about 52,000 distinct CDR3 sequences, around 93% of them singletons. V dropped 5 bases and J dropped 0 bases, with 18 bases sitting between them. Looked up from germline, CDR1 is ENHRY and CDR2 is SYGVKD. This CDR3 is 17 amino acids long. About this clonotype: What it recognizes is unknown.

TCR beta from blood CD8+ and CD4+ T cells was sequenced. Sequencing input: CD8+ T cells from PBMCs. The gene calls are TRBV10-3 and TRBJ2-3; tentative D call: TRBD2 (6 bases). The clonotype originates from a human donor with multiple sclerosis. Here the CDR3 reads CAISITLAEPSTDTQYF. DNA for the CDR3: TGTGCCATCAGTATAACACTAGCCGAGCCAAGCACAGATACGCAGTATTTT.